This T cell receptor beta chain was sequenced in a study of cytotoxic CD8 clonotypes in ibrutinib-treated CLL. Study background: After a median of almost 70 months, some 14 patients stayed remitted and 12 progressed; responses had been partial in some 25 and complete in 2. Patients gave response samples after a median roughly 11 months of treatment, range 6 to 36.

The method was immunoSEQ multiplex PCR; TCRdb's version includes in-frame clones alone and lacks a portion of them. This table holds some 300,000 clones, almost 80% found once. This CDR3 is built from 15 residues. Germline CDR1 reads MNHEY; CDR2 reads SMNVEV (reference sequence). The V gene end was trimmed by 5 bases and the J gene end by 4 bases; junction bases not matched to a gene: 6. Material: PBMCs, obtained before ibrutinib treatment. This chain uses TRBV27 with TRBJ2-5; 11 bases match TRBD2. This clonotype was sampled from a human donor with chronic lymphocytic leukemia. The DNA for the CDR3 is TGTGCCAGCAGTCTACTAGCGGGAGAACCAGAGACCCAGTACTTC. Translating gives CASSLLAGEPETQYF.